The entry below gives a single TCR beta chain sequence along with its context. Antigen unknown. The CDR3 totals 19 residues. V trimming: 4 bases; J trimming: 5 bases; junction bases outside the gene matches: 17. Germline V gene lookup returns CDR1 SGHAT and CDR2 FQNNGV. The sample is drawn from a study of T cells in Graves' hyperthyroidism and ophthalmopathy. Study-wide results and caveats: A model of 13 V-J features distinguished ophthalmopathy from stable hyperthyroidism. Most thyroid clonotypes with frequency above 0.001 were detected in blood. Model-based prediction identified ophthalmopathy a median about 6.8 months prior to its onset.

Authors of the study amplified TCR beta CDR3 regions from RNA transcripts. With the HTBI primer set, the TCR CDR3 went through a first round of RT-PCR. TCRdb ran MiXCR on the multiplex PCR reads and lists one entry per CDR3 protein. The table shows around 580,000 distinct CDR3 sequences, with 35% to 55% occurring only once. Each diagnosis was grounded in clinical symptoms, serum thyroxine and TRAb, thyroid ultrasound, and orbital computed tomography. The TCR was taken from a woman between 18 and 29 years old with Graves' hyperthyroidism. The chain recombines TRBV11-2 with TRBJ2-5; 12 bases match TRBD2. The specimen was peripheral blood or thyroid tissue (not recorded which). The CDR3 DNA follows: TGTGCCAGCAGCTCGCGACTAGCGGGAGTGGCGAATCCGCGGGAGACCCAGTACTTC. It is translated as CASSSRLAGVANPRETQYF. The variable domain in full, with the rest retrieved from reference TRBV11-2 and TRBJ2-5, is EAGVAQSPRYKIIEKRQSVAFWCNPISGHATLYWYQQILGQGPKLLIQFQNNGVVDDSQLPKDRFSAERLKGVDSTLKIQPAKLEDSAVYLCASSSRLAGVANPRETQYFGPGTRLLVL.